What follows are 17 T cell receptor beta chains derived from one specimen sequenced in a study of identical twins. TCRdb called the 5' RACE reads again in MiXCR, with one record for every CDR3 protein. The sample records 600,000 to 800,000 distinct CDR3 sequences, 21% being singletons. Separately, the same data were catalogued under a study of T cells expressing NK-cell markers.

The sequenced sample was PBMCs. The receptor set was obtained from a woman in her late teens or twenties in good health.

This sequence joins TRBV5-6 and TRBJ1-1, with 7 bases lining up with TRBD1. In germline, CDR1 is SGHDT, CDR2 YYEEEE. The CDR3 spans 16 residues. With 0 bases clipped from V and 0 bases from J, the junction kept 5 bases outside the gene matches. CDR3 in DNA: TGTGCCAGCAGCTTGGAGGTAGGACAGGTGAACACTGAAGCTTTCTTT. Translated, it gives CASSLEVGQVNTEAFF.

The chain joins TRBV12-3 or TRBV12-4 to TRBJ2-7; D might be TRBD1 or TRBD2, each matching 5 bases. CDR3 size: 13 residues. V lost 8 bases to trimming and J lost 0 bases, with 11 bases between them. CDR3 residues: CASRDPSSYEQYF. Here the CDR3 DNA reads TGTGCCAGCCGGGACCCTAGCTCCTACGAGCAGTACTTC.

V gene TRBV5-1 combines with J gene TRBJ2-1; 7 bases are shared with TRBD2. Germline CDR1 reads SGHRS; CDR2 reads YFSETQ. Unmatched junction bases numbered 5, after V lost 0 bases and J lost 2 bases. The CDR3 spans 16 residues. The chain's CDR3 is CASSLEAGATYNEQFF. The CDR3 DNA sequence: TGCGCCAGCAGCTTGGAGGCGGGAGCCACCTACAATGAGCAGTTCTTC.

The chain combines TRBV7-2 with TRBJ2-7; 7 positions match TRBD2. The length of the CDR3 is 15 residues. In germline, CDR1 is SGHTA, CDR2 FQGNSA. J was trimmed by 3 bases and V by 3 bases; bases with no gene match: 8. CDR3 coding DNA: TGTGCCAGCAGCTTGCTGGCTAGCGGAAACTACGAGCAGTACTTC. This gives the protein CASSLLASGNYEQYF.

This clonotype has a handful of counts. The rearrangement uses TRBV20-1 and TRBJ1-2; 7 positions match TRBD1. The CDR3 contains 13 residues. Germline CDR1 reads DFQATT; CDR2 reads SNEGSKA (reference sequence). CDR3 sequence: CGGSRGQSDGYTF. CDR3 coding DNA: TGCGGGGGGTCAAGGGGACAGTCCGATGGCTACACCTTC.

This clonotype has at least ten counts. The V and J genes are TRBV6-5 and TRBJ2-1; D possibly corresponds to TRBD2 (6 bases). From germline, CDR1 is MNHEY and CDR2 SVGAGI. Trimming cost V 0 bases and J 3 bases, with 9 bases left between them. The CDR3 covers 15 residues. The CDR3 protein is CASSYSGGDYNEQFF. As DNA, the CDR3 is TGTGCCAGCAGTTACTCTGGCGGGGACTACAATGAGCAGTTCTTC.

CDR3 nucleotides: TGTGCCAGCAGCTTTGGGACAGTGGGAGCCGGGGAGCTGTTTTTT. This sequence encodes CASSFGTVGAGELFF. The chain uses TRBV27 and TRBJ2-2, with 7 positions matching TRBD1. V dropped 6 bases and J dropped 6; count of bases not matched to a gene: 10. Germline V gene sequence: CDR1 MNHEY, CDR2 SMNVEV (reference sequence). The CDR3 is 15 amino acids.

V gene TRBV20-1 combines with J gene TRBJ2-5, with a weak D call TRBD2 (5 bases). CDR3 length: 17 residues. Per germline, CDR1 DFQATT and CDR2 SNEGSKA (reference sequence). V dropped 4 bases and J dropped 2 bases, with 23 bases sitting between them. As DNA, the CDR3 is TGCAGTGCTAAAGTATACAGAGGGCTCGTACGGCAAGAGACCCAGTACTTC. Translating it yields CSAKVYRGLVRQETQYF.

V and J are TRBV20-1 and TRBJ2-3; a possible D gene is TRBD2 (6 bases). The CDR3 runs to 15 residues. The V gene's germline CDR1 is DFQATT and CDR2 SNEGSKA (reference sequence). V lost 5 bases, J lost 2 bases, and 17 bases lay in between. The CDR3 protein is CSAFPGTDYTDTQYF. The DNA for the CDR3 is TGCAGTGCTTTCCCCGGGACGGACTACACAGATACGCAGTATTTT.

This clonotype has a handful of counts. This chain connects TRBV7-6 to TRBJ2-7; 12 nucleotides match TRBD2. V shed 1 base, J shed 4 bases, and the junction held 8 bases outside the gene matches. This CDR3 has 17 amino acids. Germline V CDR1 and CDR2: SGHVS, FNYEAQ. The CDR3 DNA reads as TGTGCCAGCAGCTTAGAGCCAGCGACTAGCGGGAGATACGAGCAGTACTTC. It translates to CASSLEPATSGRYEQYF.

V is TRBV10-3 and J is TRBJ2-7; D not certain. CDR3 length equals 12 residues. CDR1 is ENHRY and CDR2 is SYGVKD in the germline V gene. V lost 3 bases and J 5 bases, leaving 8 bases between the germline ends. Here the CDR3 DNA reads TGTGCCATCAGTGATAGAAGCGACGAGCAGTACTTC. Translated, it gives CAISDRSDEQYF.

This clonotype was recorded a few times. The chain carries TRBV7-9 and TRBJ1-1, with D unresolved. V lost 4 bases and J 3 bases, leaving 9 bases between the germline ends. CDR3 size: 13 residues. Per germline, CDR1 SEHNR and CDR2 FQNEAQ (reference sequence). CDR3 sequence: CASSWLVDTEAFF. As DNA, the CDR3 is TGTGCCAGCAGCTGGCTTGTGGACACTGAAGCTTTCTTT.

The chain recombines TRBV5-1 with TRBJ2-7; no reliable D call. The germline V and J ends were trimmed by 4 bases and 4 bases, with 6 bases remaining between them. Germline lookup yields CDR1 SGHRS and CDR2 YFSETQ. This CDR3 is built from 11 residues. CDR3 protein: CASSGVYEQYF. CDR3 DNA: TGCGCCAGCAGCGGGGTTTACGAGCAGTACTTC.

This clonotype was seen only once. The gene calls are TRBV27 and TRBJ2-2, with D possibly matching TRBD1 (6 bases). The V gene's germline CDR1 is MNHEY and CDR2 SMNVEV (reference sequence). The CDR3 is 16 residues long. The V end lost 5 bases, the J end lost 4 bases, and 17 bases lay between the germline ends. CDR3 coding DNA: TGTGCCAGCAGTCCTACCCAAACAGGGAGCACCGGGGAGCTGTTTTTT. Protein: CASSPTQTGSTGELFF.

This chain uses TRBV29-1 with TRBJ2-1; 9 positions agree with TRBD2. V trimming: 1 base; J trimming: 2 bases; junction bases outside the gene matches: 3. The CDR3 is 15 residues long. Per germline, CDR1 SQVTM and CDR2 ANQGSEA. CDR3 in amino acids: CSVEGAGGTYNEQFF. Here the CDR3 DNA reads TGCAGCGTTGAAGGAGCGGGAGGCACCTACAATGAGCAGTTCTTC.

This clonotype appeared many times. V and J are TRBV5-1 and TRBJ2-6; no reliable D call. V was shortened by 1 base and J by 0 bases, with 8 bases between the two germline ends. CDR1 is SGHRS, CDR2 YFSETQ, per germline. This CDR3 has 16 residues. This CDR3 is CASSLRVFSGANVLTF. DNA for the CDR3: TGCGCCAGCAGCTTGCGGGTCTTCTCTGGGGCCAACGTCCTGACTTTC.

The V gene is TRBV9, the J gene TRBJ2-7; tentative D call: TRBD1 (5 bases). This CDR3 contains 14 residues. CDR1 and CDR2 from the germline V gene are SGDLS and YYNGEE. V was pared by 1 base and J by 4 bases, with 12 bases between. The CDR3: CASSVLGASYEQYF. CDR3 DNA: TGTGCCAGCAGCGTATTAGGGGCCTCGTACGAGCAGTACTTC.